These 13 T cell receptor beta chains share one sample of origin, sequenced in a study of blood T cell repertoires in COVID-19. Profiled with immunoSEQ multiplex PCR; TCRdb holds only in-frame clones, not every one. This sample carries 120,000 to 150,000 clones, around four fifths of them seen once, and the ten largest clones take around 6.2%. Sequencing input: PBMCs or T cells enriched from blood (not recorded which). The origin of the receptors is a woman aged 40 to 50 who had recovered from COVID-19.

The chain carries TRBV28 and TRBJ2-4; maybe TRBD1 (6 bases). The CDR3 loop spans 16 amino acids. CDR1 is MDHEN, CDR2 SYDVKM, per germline. The V gene lost 6 bases and the J gene lost 0 bases, with 15 bases spanning the gap. Written as DNA, the CDR3 is TGTGCCAGCAGCGATACAGGGTTATTAGCCAAAAACATTCAGTACTTC. Encoded protein: CASSDTGLLAKNIQYF.

The J gene is TRBJ2-7, the V gene TRBV2; 11 nucleotides align to TRBD1. With V trimmed by 11 bases and J by 3 bases, 6 bases remained unmatched. CDR1 is SNHLY and CDR2 is FYNNEI in the germline V gene. The length of the CDR3 is 13 residues. Written as DNA, the CDR3 is TGTGCCGGAGGGACAGGGGGTCTCTACGAGCAGTACTTC. It is translated as CAGGTGGLYEQYF.

This clone was picked up a small number of times. CDR3 sequence (DNA): TGTGCCAGCAGTTCCCCTAACACCGGGGAGCTGTTTTTT. It is translated as CASSSPNTGELFF. V is TRBV6-5 and J is TRBJ2-2; D is unresolved. The CDR3 contains 13 residues. In germline, CDR1 is MNHEY, CDR2 SVGAGI. Trimming shortened V by 4 bases and J by 2 bases, and 5 bases separated the two germline ends.

This clone was picked up many times. The rearrangement uses TRBV7-8 and TRBJ2-2; 11 bases are shared with TRBD2. This CDR3 is built from 15 residues. The germline gives CDR1 SGHVS, CDR2 FQNEAQ. Unmatched junction bases numbered 0, after V lost 6 bases and J lost 0 bases. As DNA, the CDR3 is TGTGCCAGCAGACTAGCGGGAGCGAACACCGGGGAGCTGTTTTTT. It encodes CASRLAGANTGELFF.

The chain combines TRBV19 with TRBJ1-4, with a weak D call TRBD1 (5 bases). From germline, CDR1 is LNHDA and CDR2 SQIVND (reference sequence). The CDR3 extends over 16 amino acids. V dropped 3 bases and J dropped 0 bases, with 11 bases sitting between them. The CDR3 protein is CASSIAGTATNEKLFF. In nucleotides, the CDR3 is TGTGCCAGTAGTATTGCCGGGACTGCAACTAATGAAAAACTGTTTTTT.

The V and J genes are TRBV27 and TRBJ2-5; D unresolved. This CDR3 has 12 amino acids. Germline V CDR1 and CDR2: MNHEY, SMNVEV (reference sequence). V lost 4 bases and J 0 bases, leaving 3 bases between the germline ends. The CDR3 loop reads CASSSYQETQYF. The CDR3 bases are TGTGCCAGCAGTTCATACCAAGAGACCCAGTACTTC.

V and J are TRBV3-1 (or the pseudogene TRBV3-2) and TRBJ1-2; 7 bases align to TRBD1. The ends lost 10 bases at V and 2 bases at J; junction bases unmatched: 10. Germline CDR1 reads LGHDT; CDR2 reads YNNKEL (reference sequence). The CDR3 contains 14 residues. CDR3: CATASTTGNYGYTF. The CDR3 DNA reads TGTGCCACCGCCTCGACGACAGGGAACTATGGCTACACCTTC.

J is TRBJ1-5 and V is TRBV27; D is possibly TRBD1 (6 bases). Germline V CDR1 and CDR2: MNHEY, SMNVEV (reference sequence). CDR3 length equals 14 residues. V dropped 5 bases and J dropped 3 bases, with 11 bases sitting between them. In DNA form, the CDR3 reads TGTGCCAGCAGTGCCCCAGGGGCCAATCAGCCCCAGCATTTT. Its protein is CASSAPGANQPQHF.

This chain uses TRBV7-3 with TRBJ2-1; the D gene is possibly TRBD1 (5 bases). Trimming cost V 5 bases and J 9 bases, with 14 bases left between them. This CDR3 is built from 13 residues. Germline lookup yields CDR1 SGHTA and CDR2 FQGTGA. CDR3 region: CASSRTVDTEQFF. The DNA for the CDR3 is TGTGCCAGCAGCCGAACTGTGGACACTGAGCAGTTCTTC.

This sequence joins TRBV5-1 and TRBJ1-2; D uncertain. The length of the CDR3 is 14 residues. Germline V gene sequence: CDR1 SGHRS, CDR2 YFSETQ. Trimming removed 4 bases at V and 8 bases at J, with 18 bases between. This CDR3 reads CASSKTGAGGGYTF. CDR3 sequence (DNA): TGCGCCAGCAGCAAGACGGGAGCGGGAGGCGGCTACACCTTC.

This chain uses TRBV7-2 with TRBJ2-7; possibly TRBD1 for D (5 bases). The CDR3 has 13 residues. CDR1 is SGHTA and CDR2 is FQGNSA in the germline V gene. Trimming stripped 4 bases from V and 6 bases from J, with 13 bases between. The CDR3 nucleotides are TGTGCCAGCAGCTCCCTAGGGGAAGGCGAGCAGTACTTC. Translation gives CASSSLGEGEQYF.

This clone was found once. The chain links TRBV30 to TRBJ1-1; D unclear. Per the germline V gene, CDR1 is GTSNPN and CDR2 is SVGIG (reference sequence). Trimming took 4 bases from V and 7 from J, leaving 16 bases between them. This CDR3 has 13 amino acids. The CDR3 DNA sequence: TGTGCCTGGAACAATGGCCTCCCTGTTGAAGCTTTCTTT. It encodes CAWNNGLPVEAFF.

The chain uses TRBV3-1 (or the pseudogene TRBV3-2) and TRBJ2-1; TRBD2 matches 10 bases. Unmatched junction bases numbered 6, after V lost 4 bases and J lost 9 bases. This CDR3 comprises 14 residues. Germline-derived CDR1 and CDR2 are LGHDT and YNNKEL (reference sequence). The CDR3 DNA sequence: TGTGCCAGCAGCCTAACGGGACTAGCGACTGAGCAGTTCTTC. Its protein product is CASSLTGLATEQFF.